This is a list of T cell receptor beta chains from one sample in a study of response to subunit inactivated influenza vaccine. TCRdb passed the RT-PCR reads through MiXCR, listing each CDR3 protein once. Of about 780,000 distinct CDR3 sequences listed, 15% to 20% are singletons. The source material was PBMCs from blood, sampled about 5 days after vaccination. These TCRs come from a man over 45 who received an inactivated influenza vaccine. Both conserved end residues are part of each CDR3. A D gene is named only where the DNA matches it firmly. The size of a clone is reported for some rows only, either as once, few or many, or as a class for expanded clones.

v_gene	abundance	d_gene	j_gene	CDR3nt	CDR3aa
TRBV3-1	few	TRBD2	TRBJ2-3	TGTGCCAGCAGCCCCCGCGGGACTAGCCGTGGCACAGATACGCAGTATTTT	CASSPRGTSRGTDTQYF
TRBV20-1	few	TRBD1	TRBJ2-7	TGCAGTGCTTCCCAGACAGGGCATGGCTACGAGCAGTACTTC	CSASQTGHGYEQYF
TRBV9	many	-	TRBJ2-7	TGTGCCAGCAGTGTCGGGACGGGAGCCTACGAGCAGTACTTC	CASSVGTGAYEQYF
TRBV7-3	few	-	TRBJ2-7	TGTGCCAGCAGCACGGCCGACGGGCCCTACGAGCAGTACTTC	CASSTADGPYEQYF
TRBV5-1	-	TRBD1	TRBJ2-1	TGCGCCAGCAGCTTGTCCCGGGACAGGGGTGAGCAGTTCTTC	CASSLSRDRGEQFF
TRBV4-2	few	TRBD2	TRBJ2-3	TGTGCCAGCAGCGACGCGCCGCGGGGGGACCCGGCTCCCAATTTT	CASSDAPRGDPAPNF
TRBV7-9	few	-	TRBJ2-7	TGTGCCAGCAGCTTGGGGGGGGCGCAAAGCTCCTACGAGCAGTACTTC	CASSLGGAQSSYEQYF
TRBV7-2	-	-	TRBJ2-1	TGTGCCAGCAGCTTTTTGGAGAGAGGAAGCTACAATGAGCAGTTCTTC	CASSFLERGSYNEQFF
TRBV5-1	-	TRBD2	TRBJ2-7	TGCGCCAGCAGCTATGGGACTAGCGGGGTGGGCGAGCAGTACTTC	CASSYGTSGVGEQYF
TRBV10-3	few	-	TRBJ2-3	TGTGCTTACTCCGGACAAGCCTTCACAGATACGCAGTATTTT	CAYSGQAFTDTQYF
TRBV7-2	few	-	TRBJ1-3	TGTGCCAGCAGCTTACAACAGCCATCCTCTGGAAACACCATATATTTT	CASSLQQPSSGNTIYF
TRBV7-2	many	TRBD1	TRBJ2-7	TGCGCCAGCAGCCCCCGACAGGGGGGATACGAGCAGTACTTC	CASSPRQGGYEQYF
TRBV11-2	few	-	TRBJ2-1	TGTGCCAGCAGCTTAGTTTTGGACAATGAGCAGTTCTTC	CASSLVLDNEQFF
TRBV27	few	-	TRBJ1-1	TGTGCCAGCAGTGCCCACGGGGGGCATACTGAAGCTTTCTTT	CASSAHGGHTEAFF
TRBV6-2/TRBV6-3	few	TRBD1	TRBJ2-7	TGTGCCAGCAGACTAACGGACAGGGGGTACGAGCAGTACTTC	CASRLTDRGYEQYF
TRBV28	few	-	TRBJ2-3	TGTGCCAGCGGATTGAGGGCGGGGAGCACAGATACGCAGTATTTT	CASGLRAGSTDTQYF
TRBV6-5	few	-	TRBJ2-1	TGTGCCAGCAGTTCCGCAGGGGGGGCGCCTACAAGTGAGCAGTTCTTC	CASSSAGGAPTSEQFF
TRBV19	-	-	TRBJ2-7	TGTGCCAGTAGTATAACCCCGAGCTGGGAGCAGTACTTC	CASSITPSWEQYF
TRBV7-2	-	TRBD2	TRBJ2-1	TGTGCCAGCACCCCAGCGGGGGGGCCCTCCTACAATGAGCAGTTCTTC	CASTPAGGPSYNEQFF
TRBV7-9	-	TRBD2	TRBJ2-1	TGTGCCAGCAGCTTACCCACTAGCGGGCTCTACAATGAGCAGTTCTTC	CASSLPTSGLYNEQFF
TRBV15	few	-	TRBJ2-2	TGTGCCACCAGCCGTCAAACGCAGAACACCGGGGAGCTGTTTTTT	CATSRQTQNTGELFF
TRBV12-3/TRBV12-4	-	-	TRBJ2-3	TGTGCCAGCAGATCAGCGGGCCCTGGCACAGATACGCAGTATTTT	CASRSAGPGTDTQYF